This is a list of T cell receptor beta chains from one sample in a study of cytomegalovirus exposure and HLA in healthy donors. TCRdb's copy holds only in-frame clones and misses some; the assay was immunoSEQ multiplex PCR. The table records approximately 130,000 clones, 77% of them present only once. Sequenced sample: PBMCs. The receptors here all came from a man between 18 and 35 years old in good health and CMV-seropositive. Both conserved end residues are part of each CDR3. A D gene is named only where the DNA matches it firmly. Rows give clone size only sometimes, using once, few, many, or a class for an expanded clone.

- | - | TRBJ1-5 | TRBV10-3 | CATTPGFSNQPQHF | TGTGCCACCACCCCAGGGTTTAGCAATCAGCCCCAGCATTTT
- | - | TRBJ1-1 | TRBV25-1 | CASSEFRGEDTEAFF | TGTGCCAGCAGTGAATTCCGGGGGGAAGACACTGAAGCTTTCTTT
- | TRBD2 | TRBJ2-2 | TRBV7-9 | CASEREGPTGELFF | TGTGCCAGTGAGCGGGAGGGCCCCACCGGGGAGCTGTTTTTT
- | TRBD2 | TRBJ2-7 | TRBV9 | CASSVAREDSYEQYF | TGTGCCAGCAGCGTAGCCCGGGAGGACTCCTACGAGCAGTACTTC
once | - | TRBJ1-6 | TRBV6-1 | CASSRTQFNSPLHF | TGTGCCAGCAGTCGCACCCAGTTTAATTCACCCCTCCACTTT
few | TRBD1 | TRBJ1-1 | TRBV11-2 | CASSLGQGEWSTEAFF | TGTGCCAGCAGCCTGGGACAGGGGGAATGGAGCACTGAAGCTTTCTTT
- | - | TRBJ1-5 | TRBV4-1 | CASSRGPLPQPQHF | TGCGCCAGCAGCCGAGGTCCTTTACCTCAGCCCCAGCATTTT
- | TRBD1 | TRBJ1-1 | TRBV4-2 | CASSHLQGGPEAFF | TGTGCCAGCAGCCATTTACAGGGGGGACCTGAAGCTTTCTTT
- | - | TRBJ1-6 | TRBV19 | CASTGQGSPLHF | TGTGCCAGTACGGGTCAGGGATCACCCCTCCACTTT
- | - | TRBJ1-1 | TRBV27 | CATNWGPGLNTEAFF | TGTGCCACCAACTGGGGGCCGGGCTTGAACACTGAAGCTTTCTTT
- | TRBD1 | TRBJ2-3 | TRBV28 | CASGITGGGNTQYF | TGTGCCAGCGGGATAACAGGGGGCGGGAATACGCAGTATTTT
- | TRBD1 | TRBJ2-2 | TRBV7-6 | CASSAIGQGLSAGELFF | TGTGCCAGCAGCGCCATTGGACAGGGGCTTTCCGCCGGGGAGCTGTTTTTT
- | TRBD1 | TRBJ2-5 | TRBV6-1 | CASGRTGQGEAQYF | TGTGCCAGCGGACGGACAGGCCAGGGCGAGGCCCAGTACTTC
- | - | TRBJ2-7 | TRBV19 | CASSSHLSSAYEQYF | TGTGCCAGTAGTTCCCATTTGTCGAGTGCCTACGAGCAGTACTTC
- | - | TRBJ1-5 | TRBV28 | CASSLGGNSYQPQHF | TGTGCCAGCAGTTTAGGGGGGAATTCTTATCAGCCCCAGCATTTT
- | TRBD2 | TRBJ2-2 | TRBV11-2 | CASSLGSARSGGAFGELFF | TGTGCCAGCAGCCTCGGGAGTGCCCGAAGCGGGGGGGCCTTCGGGGAGCTGTTTTTT
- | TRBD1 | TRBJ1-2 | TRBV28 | CASRSRQGDGYTF | TGTGCCAGCCGCTCCAGACAGGGGGACGGCTACACCTTC
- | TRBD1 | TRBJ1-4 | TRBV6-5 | CASRDRGLSEKLFF | TGTGCCAGCCGCGACAGGGGGCTTAGCGAAAAACTGTTTTTT
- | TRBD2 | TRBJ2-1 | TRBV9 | CASSVEAGGYNEQFF | TGTGCCAGCAGCGTCGAAGCGGGAGGTTACAATGAGCAGTTCTTC
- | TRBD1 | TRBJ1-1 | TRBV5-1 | CASSLGQGGTEAFF | TGCGCCAGCAGCTTAGGACAGGGAGGTACTGAAGCTTTCTTT
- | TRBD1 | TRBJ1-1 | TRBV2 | CASRTGGTEAFF | TGTGCCAGTAGGACAGGGGGAACTGAAGCTTTCTTT
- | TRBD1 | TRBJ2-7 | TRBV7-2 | CASSFGTGSYEQYF | TGTGCCAGCAGCTTTGGGACAGGGTCCTACGAGCAGTACTTC
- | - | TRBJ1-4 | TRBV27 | CASSSRQEPNEKLFF | TGTGCCAGCAGTTCTCGACAGGAACCTAATGAAAAACTGTTTTTT
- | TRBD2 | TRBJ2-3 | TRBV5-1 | CASSSTGGQGTDTQYF | TGCGCCAGCAGCTCGACGGGGGGGCAAGGTACAGATACGCAGTATTTT
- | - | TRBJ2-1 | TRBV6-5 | CASSPDQGGNEQFF | TGTGCCAGCAGTCCCGACCAGGGAGGAAATGAGCAGTTCTTC
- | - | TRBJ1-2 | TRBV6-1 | CASRERTLGNYGYTF | TGTGCCAGCAGAGAGAGGACATTGGGTAACTATGGCTACACCTTC
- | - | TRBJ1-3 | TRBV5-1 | CASSLSPWGGGNTIYF | TGCGCCAGCAGCTTGTCCCCGTGGGGCGGTGGAAACACCATATATTTT
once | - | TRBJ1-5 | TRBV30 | CAWSVLSGLNQPQHF | TGTGCCTGGAGTGTACTATCAGGGTTAAATCAGCCCCAGCATTTT
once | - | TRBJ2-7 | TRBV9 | CASSARAGQTIYEQYF | TGTGCCAGCAGCGCGAGGGCGGGACAGACGATCTACGAGCAGTACTTC
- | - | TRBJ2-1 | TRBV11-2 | CASSLVLNEQFF | TGTGCCAGCAGCTTAGTCCTCAATGAGCAGTTCTTC
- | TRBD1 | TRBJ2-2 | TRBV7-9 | CASSIGTVRGELFF | TGTGCCAGCAGTATCGGGACAGTACGTGGGGAGCTGTTTTTT
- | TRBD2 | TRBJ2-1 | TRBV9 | CASVGGNNEQFF | TGTGCCAGCGTCGGGGGGAACAATGAGCAGTTCTTC
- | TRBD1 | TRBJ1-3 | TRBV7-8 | CASSEMTGTPGNTIYF | TGTGCCAGCAGCGAAATGACAGGGACTCCTGGAAACACCATATATTTT
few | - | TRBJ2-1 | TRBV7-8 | CASSLGTPTRYNEQFF | TGTGCCAGCAGCTTAGGGACTCCTACCCGCTACAATGAGCAGTTCTTC
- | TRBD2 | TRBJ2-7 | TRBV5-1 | CASSLVTSGGYEQYF | TGCGCCAGCAGCTTGGTCACTAGCGGAGGATACGAGCAGTACTTC
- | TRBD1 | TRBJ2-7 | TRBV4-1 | CASSSGDGTGRFYEQYF | TGCGCCAGCAGTTCTGGGGATGGGACAGGGAGATTTTACGAGCAGTACTTC
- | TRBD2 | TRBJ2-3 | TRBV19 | CASSQIAGAITDTQYF | TGTGCCAGTAGTCAAATAGCGGGAGCCATCACAGATACGCAGTATTTT
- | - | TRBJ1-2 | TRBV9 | CASSVGGGQARYTF | TGTGCCAGCAGCGTAGGGGGGGGTCAGGCAAGATACACCTTC
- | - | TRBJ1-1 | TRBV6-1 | CASSVETLGAEAFF | TGTGCCAGCAGTGTGGAGACCCTAGGGGCTGAAGCTTTCTTT
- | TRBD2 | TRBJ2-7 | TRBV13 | CASSIPGLANEQYF | TGTGCCAGCAGCATACCGGGACTAGCAAACGAGCAGTACTTC
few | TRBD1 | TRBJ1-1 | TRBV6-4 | CASRATGGGTEAFF | TGTGCCAGCAGGGCGACAGGGGGGGGCACTGAAGCTTTCTTT
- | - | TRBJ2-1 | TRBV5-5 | CASSSPYSNEQFF | TGTGCCAGCAGCTCCCCTTATTCTAATGAGCAGTTCTTC
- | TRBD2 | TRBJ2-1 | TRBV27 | CASSLDLAGPSKQFF | TGTGCCAGCAGTTTGGACCTAGCGGGTCCCTCGAAGCAGTTCTTC
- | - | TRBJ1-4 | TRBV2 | CASSDGGSIDEKLFF | TGTGCCAGCAGTGACGGGGGAAGCATTGATGAAAAACTGTTTTTT
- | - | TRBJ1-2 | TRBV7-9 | CASSPRGGAREGYTF | TGTGCCAGCAGCCCCCGGGGAGGGGCAAGGGAAGGCTACACCTTC
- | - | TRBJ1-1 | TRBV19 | CASSIASRGAGTEAFF | TGTGCCAGTAGTATAGCCTCCCGGGGGGCGGGCACTGAAGCTTTCTTT
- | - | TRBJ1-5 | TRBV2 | CASSPLRGGRNQPQHF | TGTGCCAGCAGTCCGTTACGAGGGGGACGTAATCAGCCCCAGCATTTT
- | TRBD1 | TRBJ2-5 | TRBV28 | CASRDRATETQYF | TGTGCCAGCAGGGACAGGGCGACAGAGACCCAGTACTTC
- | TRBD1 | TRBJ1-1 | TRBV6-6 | CASSLLGQGGTEAFF | TGTGCCAGCAGTTTACTAGGACAGGGAGGGACTGAAGCTTTCTTT
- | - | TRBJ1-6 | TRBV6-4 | CASRGQNNSPLHF | TGTGCCAGCAGAGGACAGAATAATTCACCCCTCCACTTT
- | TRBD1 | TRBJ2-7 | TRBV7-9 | CSSSLGVSGQGYEQYF | TGTTCCAGCAGCTTAGGCGTATCGGGACAGGGCTACGAGCAGTACTTC
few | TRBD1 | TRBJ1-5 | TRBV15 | CATSSGTGILRQPQHF | TGTGCCACCAGCAGCGGGACAGGGATCCTACGTCAGCCCCAGCATTTT
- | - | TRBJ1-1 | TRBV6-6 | CASTHRAGTEAFF | TGTGCCAGCACCCACAGGGCTGGCACTGAAGCTTTCTTT
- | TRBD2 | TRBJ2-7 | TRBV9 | CASSQTSGSYEQYF | TGTGCCAGCAGCCAAACTAGCGGTTCCTACGAGCAGTACTTC
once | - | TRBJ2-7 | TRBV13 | CASSPADSSYEQYF | TGTGCCAGCAGCCCGGCGGACAGCTCCTACGAGCAGTACTTC